This T cell receptor (beta chain) was found in a study of shared clonotypes between healthy human individuals. Repertoires were generated with immunoSEQ multiplex PCR, while TCRdb's copy carries only in-frame clones and drops some. The data show roughly 2.5 million clones, around 94% seen once. The TCR sequence derives from a man between 18 and 35 years old in good health. The sequenced sample was naive CD4+ T cells sorted from blood. Subset specified: CD45RA+ positively selected.

CDR3 in amino acids: CASSLVGGPNYGYTF. In DNA, the CDR3 is TGTGCCAGCAGCTTAGTGGGGGGCCCGAACTATGGCTACACCTTC. The chain combines TRBV7-9 with TRBJ1-2; possibly TRBD1 for D (6 bases). This CDR3 has 15 residues. V shed 1 base and J shed 2 bases, with 11 bases lying between them. From germline, CDR1 is SEHNR and CDR2 FQNEAQ (reference sequence).